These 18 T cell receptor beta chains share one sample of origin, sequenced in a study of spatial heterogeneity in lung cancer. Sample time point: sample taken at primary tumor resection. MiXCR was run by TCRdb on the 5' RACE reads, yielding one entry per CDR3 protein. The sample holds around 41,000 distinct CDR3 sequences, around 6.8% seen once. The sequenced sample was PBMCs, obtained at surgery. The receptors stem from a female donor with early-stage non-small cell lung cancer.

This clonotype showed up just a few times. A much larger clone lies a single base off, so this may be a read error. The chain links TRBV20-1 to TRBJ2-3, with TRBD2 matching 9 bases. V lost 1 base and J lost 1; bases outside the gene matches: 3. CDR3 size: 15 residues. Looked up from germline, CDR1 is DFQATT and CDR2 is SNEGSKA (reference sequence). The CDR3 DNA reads TGCAGTGCTAGAGTAAGGACTAGCGGCACAGATACGCAGTATTTT. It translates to CSARVRTSGTDTQYF.

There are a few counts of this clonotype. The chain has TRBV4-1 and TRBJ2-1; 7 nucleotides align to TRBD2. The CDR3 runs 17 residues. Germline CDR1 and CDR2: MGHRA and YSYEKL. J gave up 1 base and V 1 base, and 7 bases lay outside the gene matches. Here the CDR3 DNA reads TGCGCCAGCAGCCAAGGGCCTGGCGGGGGTTCCTACAATGAGCAGTTCTTC. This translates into CASSQGPGGGSYNEQFF.

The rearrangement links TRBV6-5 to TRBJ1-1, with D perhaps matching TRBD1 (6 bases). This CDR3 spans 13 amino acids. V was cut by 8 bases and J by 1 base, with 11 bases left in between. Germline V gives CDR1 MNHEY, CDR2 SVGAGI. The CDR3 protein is CASGGQRNTEAFF. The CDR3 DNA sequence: TGTGCCAGCGGGGGACAACGGAACACTGAAGCTTTCTTT.

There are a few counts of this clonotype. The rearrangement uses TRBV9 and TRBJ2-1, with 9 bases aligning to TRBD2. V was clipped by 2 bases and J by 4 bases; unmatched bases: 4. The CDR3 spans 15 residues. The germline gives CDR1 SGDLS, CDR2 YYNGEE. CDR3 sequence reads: CASSVSGGIYNEQFF. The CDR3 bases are TGTGCCAGCAGCGTGAGCGGGGGGATTTACAATGAGCAGTTCTTC.

For the CDR3, the DNA is TGTGCCAGCAGTTTAACGGGGAAGCTTGATACGCAGTATTTT. It specifies CASSLTGKLDTQYF. This sequence joins TRBV12-3 or TRBV12-4 and TRBJ2-3, with D perhaps matching TRBD2 (5 bases). Trimming cost V 2 bases and J 6 bases, with 12 bases left between them. The CDR3 extends over 14 amino acids.

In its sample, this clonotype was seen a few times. CDR3 protein: CSAEGTPNSPLHF. The DNA of the CDR3 is TGCAGTGCTGAAGGGACACCAAATTCACCCCTCCACTTT. V usage is TRBV20-1 and J usage is TRBJ1-6, with D possibly TRBD1 on 6 matching bases. The CDR3 runs 13 residues. Germline lookup yields CDR1 DFQATT and CDR2 SNEGSKA (reference sequence). V lost 5 bases, J lost 7 bases, and 12 bases lay in between.

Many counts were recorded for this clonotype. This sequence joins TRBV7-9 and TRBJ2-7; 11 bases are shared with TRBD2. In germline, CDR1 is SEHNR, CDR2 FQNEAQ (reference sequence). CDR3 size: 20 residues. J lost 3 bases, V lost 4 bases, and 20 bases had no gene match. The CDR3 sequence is CASSSPGGLAGQPHRYEQYF. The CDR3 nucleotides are TGTGCCAGCAGCTCCCCCGGTGGACTAGCGGGTCAACCACACCGCTACGAGCAGTACTTC.

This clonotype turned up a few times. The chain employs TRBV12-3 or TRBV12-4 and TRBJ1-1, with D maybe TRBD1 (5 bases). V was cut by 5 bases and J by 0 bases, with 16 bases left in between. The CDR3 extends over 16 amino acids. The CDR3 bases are TGTGCCAGCAGTCGCTTGACGGGACGGCTGAACACTGAAGCTTTCTTT. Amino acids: CASSRLTGRLNTEAFF.

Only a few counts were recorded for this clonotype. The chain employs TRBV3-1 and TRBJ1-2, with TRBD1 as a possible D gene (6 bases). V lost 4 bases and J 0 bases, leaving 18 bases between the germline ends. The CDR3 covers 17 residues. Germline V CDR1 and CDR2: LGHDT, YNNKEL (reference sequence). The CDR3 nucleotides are TGTGCCAGCAGCCGAAACCTCTGGGACACATCTAACTATGGCTACACCTTC. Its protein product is CASSRNLWDTSNYGYTF. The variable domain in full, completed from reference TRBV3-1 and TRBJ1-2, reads DTAVSQTPKYLVTQMGNDKSIKCEQNLGHDTMYWYKQDSKKFLKIMFSYNNKELIINETVPNRFSPKSPDKAHLNLHINSLELGDSAVYFCASSRNLWDTSNYGYTFGSGTRLTVV.

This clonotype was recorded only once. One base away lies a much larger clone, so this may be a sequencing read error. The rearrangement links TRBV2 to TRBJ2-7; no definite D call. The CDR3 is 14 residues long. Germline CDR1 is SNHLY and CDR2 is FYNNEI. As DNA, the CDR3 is TGTGTCAGCAAAGCCGCGCCTACTTCCTACGAGCAGTACTTC. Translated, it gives CVSKAAPTSYEQYF.

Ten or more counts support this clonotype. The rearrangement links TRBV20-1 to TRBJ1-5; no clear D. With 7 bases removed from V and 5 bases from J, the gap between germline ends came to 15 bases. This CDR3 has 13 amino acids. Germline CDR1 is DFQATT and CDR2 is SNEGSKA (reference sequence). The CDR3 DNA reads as TGCAGTGTAGCGGAGATCTTGGATCAGCCCCAGCATTTT. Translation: CSVAEILDQPQHF.

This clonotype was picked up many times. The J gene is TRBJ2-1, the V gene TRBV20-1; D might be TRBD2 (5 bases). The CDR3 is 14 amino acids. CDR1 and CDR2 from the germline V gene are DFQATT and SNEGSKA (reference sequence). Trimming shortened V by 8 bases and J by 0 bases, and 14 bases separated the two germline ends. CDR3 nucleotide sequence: TGCAGTCAAAAAGCGGTAAGCTCCTACAATGAGCAGTTCTTC. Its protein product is CSQKAVSSYNEQFF.

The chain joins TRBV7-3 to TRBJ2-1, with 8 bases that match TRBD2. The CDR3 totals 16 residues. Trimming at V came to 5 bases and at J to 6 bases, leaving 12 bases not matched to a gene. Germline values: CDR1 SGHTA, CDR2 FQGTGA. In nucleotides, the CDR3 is TGTGCCAGCAGCCCCCGTGCGGGGGGAGGGATCAATGAGCAGTTCTTC. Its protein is CASSPRAGGGINEQFF.

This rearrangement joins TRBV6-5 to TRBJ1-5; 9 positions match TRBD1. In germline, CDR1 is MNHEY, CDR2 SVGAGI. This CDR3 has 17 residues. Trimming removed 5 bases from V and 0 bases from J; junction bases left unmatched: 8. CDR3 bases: TGTGCCAGCAGTCAACACAGGGGGCTGTATAGCAATCAGCCCCAGCATTTT. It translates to CASSQHRGLYSNQPQHF.

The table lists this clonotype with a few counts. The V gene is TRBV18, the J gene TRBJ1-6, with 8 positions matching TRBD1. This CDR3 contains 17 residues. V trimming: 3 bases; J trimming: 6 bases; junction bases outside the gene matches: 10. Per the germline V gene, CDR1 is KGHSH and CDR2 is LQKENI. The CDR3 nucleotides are TGTGCCAGCTCACCTCTTACGGGACAGGACGGTAATTCACCCCTCCACTTT. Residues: CASSPLTGQDGNSPLHF. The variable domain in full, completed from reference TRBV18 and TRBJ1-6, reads NAGVMQNPRHLVRRRGQEARLRCSPMKGHSHVYWYRQLPEEGLKFMVYLQKENIIDESGMPKERFSAEFPKEGPSILRIQQVVRGDSAAYFCASSPLTGQDGNSPLHFGNGTRLTVT.

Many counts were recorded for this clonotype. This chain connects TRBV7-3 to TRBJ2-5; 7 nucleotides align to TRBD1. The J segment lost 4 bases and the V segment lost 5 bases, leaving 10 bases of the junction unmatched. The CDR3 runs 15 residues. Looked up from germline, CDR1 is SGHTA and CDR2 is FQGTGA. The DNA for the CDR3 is TGTGCCAGCAGCCACGCAACAGGGGCGGGAGAGACCCAGTACTTC. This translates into CASSHATGAGETQYF.

The CDR3 coding sequence is TGCGCCAGCAGTTTTACCCAGGGGATCGACACTGAAGCTTTCTTT. It encodes CASSFTQGIDTEAFF. The chain joins TRBV10-2 to TRBJ1-1, with a possible D match to TRBD1 (6 bases). The CDR3 runs 15 residues. Germline lookup yields CDR1 WSHSY and CDR2 SAAADI. Trimming left V 5 bases short and J 3 bases short, with 16 bases between.

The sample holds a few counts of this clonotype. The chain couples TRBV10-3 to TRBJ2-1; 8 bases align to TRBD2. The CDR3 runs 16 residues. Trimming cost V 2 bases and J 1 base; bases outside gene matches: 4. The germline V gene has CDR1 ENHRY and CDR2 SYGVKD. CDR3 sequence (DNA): TGTGCCATCAGTGAGGGAGGACTAGCTTCCTACAATGAGCAGTTCTTC. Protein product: CAISEGGLASYNEQFF.